Each of the 8 T cell receptor beta chains below was sequenced from the same sample in a study of identical twins. In TCRdb, the 5' RACE reads were re-called with MiXCR into one record per CDR3 protein. The table includes 650,000 to 750,000 distinct CDR3 sequences, 21% detected once. This sample also belongs to another study, concerning T cells expressing NK-cell markers.

The sample was PBMCs. The receptors come from a woman under 30 in good health.

A single count supports this clonotype. The chain has TRBV7-3 and TRBJ2-5; 8 bases map to TRBD2. Trimming at V came to 5 bases and at J to 5 bases, leaving 10 bases not matched to a gene. The CDR3 totals 15 residues. CDR1 SGHTA and CDR2 FQGTGA come from the germline V gene. CDR3 loop: CASSPTGTRWETQYF. CDR3 nucleotides: TGTGCCAGCAGCCCCACCGGGACTAGATGGGAGACCCAGTACTTC.

This clonotype appeared a few times. The chain combines TRBV20-1 with TRBJ2-3; TRBD2 matches at 10 bases. The J segment lost 3 bases and the V segment lost 6 bases, leaving 9 bases of the junction unmatched. The CDR3 has 15 amino acids. Germline-derived CDR1 and CDR2 are DFQATT and SNEGSKA (reference sequence). The CDR3 here is CSAVSSGRETDTQYF. The DNA of the CDR3 is TGCAGTGCGGTTTCTAGCGGGAGAGAGACAGATACGCAGTATTTT.

The J gene is TRBJ1-5, the V gene TRBV15, with 9 bases fitting TRBD1. V dropped 0 bases and J dropped 0; count of bases not matched to a gene: 3. CDR1 is LNHNV and CDR2 is YYDKDF in the germline V gene (reference sequence). This CDR3 is built from 17 residues. DNA of the CDR3: TGTGCCACCAGCAGAGAACAGGGGGCTTATAGCAATCAGCCCCAGCATTTT. Its protein product is CATSREQGAYSNQPQHF. Complete variable domain (other parts from reference TRBV15 and TRBJ1-5): DAMVIQNPRYQVTQFGKPVTLSCSQTLNHNVMYWYQQKSSQAPKLLFHYYDKDFNNEADTPDNFQSRRPNTSFCFLDIRSPGLGDTAMYLCATSREQGAYSNQPQHFGDGTRLSIL.

Comment on this clonotype: The CDR3 does not end in the conserved phenylalanine or tryptophan, so this is likely a read error. The V gene is TRBV4-1, the J gene TRBJ2-4; D is unclear. The CDR3 is 15 residues long. In germline, CDR1 is MGHRA, CDR2 YSYEKL. With 1 base removed from V and 0 bases from J, the gap between germline ends came to 7 bases. Written as DNA, the CDR3 is TGCGCCAGCAGCCAAGCCAACCTAGCCAAAAACATTCAGTACATC. Translating gives CASSQANLAKNIQYI.

The chain links TRBV29-1 to TRBJ2-1, with D perhaps assigned TRBD1 or TRBD2 (5 bases each). Trimming left V 4 bases short and J 4 bases short, with 11 bases between. The V gene's germline CDR1 is SQVTM and CDR2 ANQGSEA. This CDR3 is 13 amino acids long. The CDR3 nucleotides are TGCAGCGTTGTCGGGGCGCGGTACAATGAGCAGTTCTTC. Its translation: CSVVGARYNEQFF.

A few counts support this clonotype. The DNA of the CDR3 is TGCAGCACAGAGGACAGGGTTTCTGGCTACACCTTC. It codes for CSTEDRVSGYTF. V usage is TRBV29-1 and J usage is TRBJ1-2; 8 bases agree with TRBD1. The germline V gene encodes CDR1 SQVTM and CDR2 ANQGSEA. The J segment lost 7 bases and the V segment lost 8 bases, leaving 9 bases of the junction unmatched. The CDR3 is made up of 12 amino acids.

This chain joins TRBV12-3 or TRBV12-4 and TRBJ2-7; 7 bases line up with TRBD2. The CDR3 is 15 amino acids. J gave up 2 bases and V 3 bases, and 7 bases lay outside the gene matches. As DNA, the CDR3 is TGTGCCAGCAGTTTCGGGCTAGCGGCCACCTACGAGCAGTACTTC. It is translated as CASSFGLAATYEQYF.

Regarding this clonotype: A junction end diverges from the germline sequence, so it may reflect a read error. The rearrangement uses TRBV5-1 and TRBJ2-7; D may match TRBD1 or TRBD2 (5 bases each). Germline loops: CDR1 SGHRS, CDR2 YFSETQ. The CDR3 extends over 12 amino acids. DNA of the CDR3: TGCGCCAGCAGCTTGGACCGGGGACGTTGGGACTTC. It codes for CASSLDRGRWDF.